This T cell receptor (beta chain) was sequenced during a study of tumor and adjacent non-tumor tissue in lung cancer. The germline V gene encodes CDR1 SGHTA and CDR2 FQGNSA. Deletions cut 5 bases from V and 6 bases from J, with 11 bases between. CDR3 size: 13 residues. No cell sorting was done before RNA was extracted from the tissue. Three rounds of nested PCR, following a modified ARM-PCR protocol, produced the TCRbeta library. MiXCR, run by TCRdb on the multiplex PCR reads, gives a single entry per CDR3 protein. The sample has under 150,000 distinct CDR3 sequences, approximately 66% seen once. The material sequenced was lung tumor tissue. This sequence originates from a man between 60 and 75 years old with small cell lung cancer. The genes are TRBV7-2 and TRBJ1-5, with D unclear. CDR3 DNA sequence: TGTGCCAGCAGCCCATCGCAAGGTCAGCCCCAGCATTTT. Encoded protein: CASSPSQGQPQHF.